These 26 T cell receptor beta chains came from one sample sequenced in a study of cytomegalovirus exposure and HLA in healthy donors. The PCR ran on 60 Vbeta and 13 Jbeta primers. Some clones are missing from TCRdb's copy, which holds only in-frame ones; the method was immunoSEQ multiplex PCR. The data contain 210,000 or so clones, approximately 84% of them singletons. Sequences were obtained from PBMCs. The receptors shown here come from a woman aged 40-49 years in good health and CMV-seronegative.

The CDR3 nucleotides are TGTGCCAGCAGTGAAGGACAGGGAATGAGTCAGCCCCAGCATTTT. Amino acids: CASSEGQGMSQPQHF. The chain is built from TRBV6-1 and TRBJ1-5; the match to TRBD1 covers 7 bases. Germline V gives CDR1 MNHNS, CDR2 SASEGT. Trimming removed 1 base from V and 6 bases from J; junction bases left unmatched: 6. This CDR3 has 15 residues.

The V gene is TRBV29-1, the J gene TRBJ1-1; D unresolved. Between the trimmed V and J ends, which lost 5 bases and 0 bases, there was a span of 7 bases. This CDR3 is 12 amino acids long. CDR1 and CDR2 from the germline V gene are SQVTM and ANQGSEA. The CDR3 loop reads CSVLPVNTEAFF. CDR3 coding DNA: TGCAGCGTTCTTCCGGTGAACACTGAAGCTTTCTTT.

This sequence joins TRBV12-5 and TRBJ2-2; 8 bases agree with TRBD1. The CDR3 has 15 residues. With V trimmed by 6 bases and J by 7 bases, 10 bases remained unmatched. Germline-derived CDR1 and CDR2 are LGHNT and FRNRAP. CDR3 region: CASGFAGGWDGELFF. Written as DNA, the CDR3 is TGTGCTAGTGGATTTGCAGGGGGCTGGGACGGGGAGCTGTTTTTT.

J is TRBJ1-2 and V is TRBV19, with a possible D match to TRBD1 (5 bases). The CDR3 length is 13 residues. Germline V CDR1 and CDR2: LNHDA, SQIVND (reference sequence). V lost 3 bases and J 1 base, leaving 6 bases between the germline ends. The CDR3 loop reads CASSMDNNYGYTF. CDR3 nucleotides: TGTGCCAGTAGTATGGACAATAACTATGGCTACACCTTC.

As for this clone: Relative to the germline gene, one junction end is altered; a read error may explain this. The V gene is TRBV7-7, the J gene TRBJ2-2; 8 bases map to TRBD1. From germline, CDR1 is SSHAT and CDR2 FNYEAQ (reference sequence). There are 15 residues in the CDR3. The DNA for the CDR3 is TGTGCTAGCAGCCCAGACAGGGGAGCCACCGGGGAGCTGTTTTTT. Translated: CASSPDRGATGELFF.

The J gene is TRBJ1-1, the V gene TRBV18; TRBD1 matches at 7 bases. The V segment lost 0 bases and the J segment 4 bases; nucleotides outside the gene matches: 5. Germline loops: CDR1 KGHSH, CDR2 LQKENI. The CDR3 length is 15 residues. In nucleotides, the CDR3 is TGTGCCAGCTCACCACCGAGTCAGGGGGTCACTGAAGCTTTCTTT. This sequence encodes CASSPPSQGVTEAFF.

The chain recombines TRBV7-9 with TRBJ2-2; possibly TRBD1 for D (5 bases). This CDR3 comprises 17 residues. CDR1 is SEHNR and CDR2 is FQNEAQ in the germline V gene (reference sequence). Trimming took 6 bases from V and 6 from J, leaving 23 bases between them. CDR3 region: CASRETRREGLAGELFF. CDR3 in DNA: TGTGCCAGCAGAGAGACGCGCAGGGAAGGTTTGGCCGGGGAGCTGTTTTTT.

This chain joins TRBV2 and TRBJ2-3; TRBD1 matches 7 bases. V trimming: 8 bases; J trimming: 6 bases; junction bases outside the gene matches: 11. This CDR3 has 14 amino acids. In germline, CDR1 is SNHLY, CDR2 FYNNEI. The CDR3 protein is CASQTGWDRDTQYF. CDR3 coding DNA: TGTGCCAGCCAGACAGGGTGGGATAGGGATACGCAGTATTTT.

Comment on this clone: Sequence at one end of the junction differs from germline and may be a read error. J is TRBJ1-4 and V is TRBV7-9; 10 bases fit TRBD1. The germline V gene encodes CDR1 SEHNR and CDR2 FQNEAQ (reference sequence). The CDR3 runs 14 residues. This chain's CDR3 is CSSGTGVPNEKLFF. CDR3 DNA sequence: TGTTCCAGCGGGACAGGGGTTCCTAATGAAAAACTGTTTTTT. Combining the CDR3 with reference TRBV7-9 and TRBJ1-4 gives the whole variable domain DTGVSQNPRHKITKRGQNVTFRCDPISEHNRLYWYRQTLGQGPEFLTYFQNEAQLEKSRLLSDRFSAERPKGSFSTLEIQRTEQGDSAMYLCSSGTGVPNEKLFFGSGTQLSVL.

This clone was recorded only once. The CDR3 here is CASSLTGYEQYF. In DNA form, the CDR3 reads TGTGCCAGCAGCTTAACCGGCTACGAGCAGTACTTC. The gene calls are TRBV11-3 and TRBJ2-7; D gene unclear. CDR1 and CDR2 from the germline V gene are SGHNT and YENEEA. V was shortened by 2 bases and J by 3 bases, with 5 bases between the two germline ends. This CDR3 comprises 12 residues.

This clone has only one observation. J is TRBJ2-3 and V is TRBV5-3; 13 bases align to TRBD2. TRBV5-3 is treated as an ORF (open reading frame) with a function not yet certain. J was trimmed by 5 bases and V by 4 bases; bases with no gene match: 4. This CDR3 contains 15 residues. The CDR3 DNA reads TGTGCCAGAAGCGGGACTAGCGGGGTTCAAGATACGCAGTATTTT. As protein: CARSGTSGVQDTQYF.

The V call is TRBV2, the J call TRBJ2-7, with D possibly TRBD2 on 6 matching bases. Trimming pared 7 bases from V and 6 bases from J, leaving 16 bases between. Germline loops: CDR1 SNHLY, CDR2 FYNNEI. There are 13 residues in the CDR3. In DNA form, the CDR3 reads TGTGCCAGCAACACCTACGGGGGTGGCGAGCAGTACTTC. This codes for CASNTYGGGEQYF.

V and J are TRBV7-2 and TRBJ1-2; D is perhaps TRBD1 (5 bases). The CDR3 extends over 16 amino acids. Per germline, CDR1 SGHTA and CDR2 FQGNSA. The V and J ends lost 5 bases and 6 bases respectively, with 22 bases between them. CDR3 DNA sequence: TGTGCCAGCAGCCTTCGACGGATTACTCGGGGGGATGGCTACACCTTC. This translates into CASSLRRITRGDGYTF.

This clone was seen a few times. The chain combines TRBV14 with TRBJ2-1, with 7 bases that match TRBD2. The CDR3 is 16 amino acids. The V gene end was trimmed by 1 base and the J gene end by 10 bases; junction bases not matched to a gene: 13. Germline lookup yields CDR1 SGHDN and CDR2 FVKESK. The CDR3: CASSQAGRAPSAEQFF. The CDR3 DNA reads as TGTGCCAGCAGCCAAGCTGGGAGGGCCCCATCTGCCGAGCAGTTCTTC.

The V gene is TRBV5-4, the J gene TRBJ1-3, with no clear D. Germline loops: CDR1 SGHNT, CDR2 YYREEE (reference sequence). This CDR3 has 13 amino acids. With 4 bases removed from V and 7 bases from J, the gap between germline ends came to 12 bases. The CDR3: CASSGGDGNTIYF. CDR3 DNA: TGTGCCAGCAGCGGCGGGGATGGTAACACCATATATTTT.

The genes are TRBV5-1 and TRBJ2-5; 9 bases line up with TRBD1. Germline CDR1 SGHRS, CDR2 YFSETQ. V lost 0 bases and J lost 4; bases outside the gene matches: 4. The CDR3 has 15 residues. This CDR3 is CASSLGPTGGETQYF. In DNA, the CDR3 is TGCGCCAGCAGCTTGGGCCCGACAGGGGGAGAGACCCAGTACTTC.

This clone was observed a few times. V usage is TRBV7-3 and J usage is TRBJ2-2; 7 nucleotides line up with TRBD1. CDR1 SGHTA and CDR2 FQGTGA come from the germline V gene. Germline trimming cut 2 bases from V and 7 bases from J; bases unmatched to any gene: 19. The CDR3 covers 19 residues. CDR3 DNA sequence: TGTGCCAGCAGCTTAGATCCACCCGACAGGGCGCCTCGGGACGGGGAGCTGTTTTTT. Its protein product is CASSLDPPDRAPRDGELFF.

V usage is TRBV29-1 and J usage is TRBJ1-2, with unresolved D. With 6 bases removed from V and 5 bases from J, the gap between germline ends came to 16 bases. The CDR3 is 13 amino acids. In germline, CDR1 is SQVTM, CDR2 ANQGSEA. The CDR3 DNA reads TGCAGCGTCGACTTCGGTGTTAGGTATGGCTACACCTTC. Protein sequence: CSVDFGVRYGYTF.

The chain employs TRBV5-1 and TRBJ2-5; weak D call: TRBD2 (5 bases). The germline gives CDR1 SGHRS, CDR2 YFSETQ. This CDR3 spans 14 amino acids. V was trimmed by 3 bases and J by 5 bases, leaving 14 bases between them. The CDR3 DNA sequence: TGCGCCAGCAGCTATGACCTCGGGGATGAGACCCAGTACTTC. It translates to CASSYDLGDETQYF. Full variable domain (missing parts from reference TRBV5-1 and TRBJ2-5): KAGVTQTPRYLIKTRGQQVTLSCSPISGHRSVSWYQQTPGQGLQFLFEYFSETQRNKGNFPGRFSGRQFSNSRSEMNVSTLELGDSALYLCASSYDLGDETQYFGPGTRLLVL.

The chain combines TRBV12-5 with TRBJ1-6; D remains ambiguous. V lost 1 base, J lost 0 bases, and 7 bases lay in between. This CDR3 spans 16 amino acids. Germline V lookup: CDR1 LGHNT, CDR2 FRNRAP. The CDR3 nucleotides read TGTGCTAGTGGTTTGGGGTTCAGCTCCTATAATTCACCCCTCCACTTT. It translates to CASGLGFSSYNSPLHF. The whole variable domain, filled in from reference TRBV12-5 and TRBJ1-6, reads DARVTQTPRHKVTEMGQEVTMRCQPILGHNTVFWYRQTMMQGLELLAYFRNRAPLDDSGMPKDRFSAEMPDATLATLKIQPSEPRDSAVYFCASGLGFSSYNSPLHFGNGTRLTVT.

With respect to this clone: An end of the junction differs from the germline gene, which may be a read error. The chain is built from TRBV7-9 and TRBJ1-1; perhaps TRBD1 as D (5 bases). The CDR3 is 14 residues long. Germline V gene sequence: CDR1 SEHNR, CDR2 FQNEAQ (reference sequence). DNA of the CDR3: TGTTCCAGCAGCTTAAAAGGAGGGGACACTGAAGCTTTCTTT. This encodes CSSSLKGGDTEAFF.

This chain links TRBV5-1 with TRBJ1-1, with 8 bases that match TRBD1. Per the germline V gene, CDR1 is SGHRS and CDR2 is YFSETQ. J gave up 9 bases and V 2 bases, and 6 bases lay outside the gene matches. The CDR3 extends over 13 amino acids. The CDR3 sequence is CASSLPGQDQAFF. The CDR3 nucleotides read TGCGCCAGCAGCTTACCGGGACAGGACCAAGCTTTCTTT.

J is TRBJ1-6 and V is TRBV28, with D possibly TRBD1 on 6 matching bases. Germline CDR1 reads MDHEN; CDR2 reads SYDVKM. V was shortened by 7 bases and J by 8 bases, with 30 bases between the two germline ends. The CDR3 loop spans 19 amino acids. The CDR3 protein is CASTPPAGAPPLRYSPLHF. Written as DNA, the CDR3 is TGTGCCAGCACCCCCCCGGCAGGGGCGCCCCCCTTGAGGTATTCACCCCTCCACTTT.

This rearrangement joins TRBV19 to TRBJ2-4, with D perhaps matching TRBD1 (6 bases). Trimming took off 0 bases at V and 7 bases at J, with 19 bases between the two ends. The CDR3 consists of 17 residues. CDR1 and CDR2 (germline): LNHDA, SQIVND (reference sequence). DNA of the CDR3: TGTGCCAGTAGTATAGATCTGCAGGGGAAAGGTAGTAACATTCAGTACTTC. Translating gives CASSIDLQGKGSNIQYF.

The chain recombines TRBV28 with TRBJ1-2; TRBD1 aligns across 9 bases. After removal of 6 bases from V and 5 bases from J, the junction contained 4 bases not matched to a gene. This CDR3 comprises 13 residues. From germline, CDR1 is MDHEN and CDR2 SYDVKM. CDR3: CASSPDRGYGYTF. CDR3 nucleotides: TGTGCCAGCAGCCCGGACAGGGGATATGGCTACACCTTC.

The chain joins TRBV4-1 to TRBJ1-3, with TRBD1 identical over 9 bases. The CDR3 loop spans 16 amino acids. J lost 4 bases, V lost 0 bases, and 4 bases had no gene match. Per germline, CDR1 MGHRA and CDR2 YSYEKL. In DNA form, the CDR3 reads TGCGCCAGCAGCCAAGATGGGACAGGGATGGGAAACACCATATATTTT. Translated, it gives CASSQDGTGMGNTIYF.